A single sample is the source of the 28 T cell receptor beta chains below, sequenced in a study of regulatory T cells in long-lasting Graves disease. According to the study, TCR beta libraries were built with iRepertoire HTBI primers and CDR3-region Arm-PCR. TCRdb processed the multiplex PCR reads anew with MiXCR; each CDR3 protein has one entry. The sample lists 250,000 to 400,000 distinct CDR3 sequences, 18% occurring once. Time point defined: newly diagnosed GD, antithyroid drugs for less than 3 months. PBMC-derived RNA was used for the TCR library. Sequenced here: peripheral blood mononuclear cells (PBMCs), sampled at new diagnosis, from a patient treated with antithyroid drugs. All receptors derive from a female donor with Graves disease.

This chain links TRBV28 with TRBJ2-2, with a tentative D call TRBD2 (5 bases). The CDR3 contains 16 residues. Germline V gene lookup returns CDR1 MDHEN and CDR2 SYDVKM. V shed 7 bases and J shed 4 bases, with 19 bases lying between them. CDR3 nucleotide sequence: TGTGCCAGCATAAAGATGGGCCGGGCGGGCACCGGGGAGCTGTTTTTT. Translated, it gives CASIKMGRAGTGELFF.

This clonotype was observed many times. The chain combines TRBV11-3 with TRBJ1-1; no firm D call. Trimming removed 0 bases at V and 9 bases at J, with 11 bases between. Germline V gives CDR1 SGHNT, CDR2 YENEEA. The CDR3 spans 13 residues. This CDR3 is CASSLDLIQKAFF. The CDR3 DNA reads TGTGCCAGCAGCTTAGATTTAATACAGAAAGCTTTCTTT.

In its sample, this clonotype was seen many times. This rearrangement joins TRBV5-4 to TRBJ1-1; the D gene is possibly TRBD1 (5 bases). V was trimmed by 4 bases and J by 4 bases, leaving 14 bases between them. Germline-derived CDR1 and CDR2 are SGHNT and YYREEE (reference sequence). The CDR3 runs 14 residues. DNA for the CDR3: TGTGCCAGCAGCGTGGGACGACCGCTCACTGAAGCTTTCTTT. Its protein product is CASSVGRPLTEAFF.

This clonotype showed up many times. This chain links TRBV5-1 with TRBJ2-7, with a weak D call TRBD1 (6 bases). Trimming cost V 4 bases and J 2 bases, with 13 bases left between them. This CDR3 comprises 14 residues. Germline loops: CDR1 SGHRS, CDR2 YFSETQ. The CDR3, as DNA: TGCGCCAGCAGCCTACACCGGGACACCTACGAGCAGTACTTC. As protein: CASSLHRDTYEQYF. Looking up the rest from reference TRBV5-1 and TRBJ2-7 gives the full variable domain: KAGVTQTPRYLIKTRGQQVTLSCSPISGHRSVSWYQQTPGQGLQFLFEYFSETQRNKGNFPGRFSGRQFSNSRSEMNVSTLELGDSALYLCASSLHRDTYEQYFGPGTRLTVT.

This clonotype was picked up many times. The CDR3 nucleotides read TGTGCCAGCACCCTCATCAGGGCTTCGGACACTGAAGCTTTCTTT. It specifies CASTLIRASDTEAFF. The chain uses TRBV28 and TRBJ1-1, with D perhaps matching TRBD1 (5 bases). The germline gives CDR1 MDHEN, CDR2 SYDVKM. The CDR3 length is 15 residues. Trimming left V 7 bases short and J 3 bases short, with 18 bases between.

This clonotype was observed a handful of times. A far larger clone lies a single base away; this is likely a read error. This chain links TRBV7-6 with TRBJ2-5; D is possibly TRBD2 (5 bases). The V end was cut by 1 base, the J end by 11 bases, with 14 bases between. Looked up from germline, CDR1 is SGHVS and CDR2 is FNYEAQ. This CDR3 contains 13 residues. CDR3 in amino acids: CASSLGGLNEQYF. The CDR3 region has the DNA TGTGCCAGCAGCTTAGGAGGGTTGAATGAGCAGTACTTC.

This clonotype occurred a few times. This rearrangement joins TRBV20-1 to TRBJ2-3; TRBD2 agrees at 7 bases. The V and J ends lost 5 bases and 3 bases, in that order; junction bases with no gene match: 5. CDR3 length equals 13 residues. The germline V gene has CDR1 DFQATT and CDR2 SNEGSKA (reference sequence). CDR3 loop: CSASGTMTDTQYF. CDR3 in DNA: TGCAGTGCTTCCGGGACTATGACAGATACGCAGTATTTT.

Note on this clonotype: Possible read error: a much larger clone is one base away. The chain employs TRBV15 and TRBJ2-1; D is possibly TRBD1 (6 bases). V lost 10 bases and J lost 10, with 26 bases in between. The CDR3 sequence is 15 residues long. Germline CDR1 LNHNV, CDR2 YYDKDF (reference sequence). The chain's CDR3 is CAIGRGGAQGHEQFF. CDR3 DNA sequence: TGTGCCATCGGCCGCGGCGGCGCCCAGGGGCACGAGCAGTTCTTC.

A word on this clonotype: This may be a read error, as it is one base from a much larger clone. The rearrangement uses TRBV30 and TRBJ2-5, with 12 bases matching TRBD2. This CDR3 spans 15 amino acids. The germline V gene has CDR1 GTSNPN and CDR2 SVGIG (reference sequence). In DNA, the CDR3 is TGTGCCTGGAGTGGGACTAGCGGGACCTACAATGAGCAGTTATTC. This encodes CAWSGTSGTYNEQLF.

This clonotype appeared many times. This sequence joins TRBV24-1 and TRBJ1-2; D gene ambiguous. Germline V gives CDR1 KGHDR, CDR2 SFDVKD. V was pared by 9 bases and J by 2 bases, with 9 bases between. This CDR3 comprises 12 residues. CDR3 sequence reads: CATSGPNYGYTF. CDR3 in DNA: TGTGCCACCTCCGGACCGAACTATGGCTACACCTTC.

This clonotype was picked up one time. This chain joins TRBV12-3 or TRBV12-4 and TRBJ2-3; 10 nucleotides align to TRBD2. The CDR3 sequence is 15 residues long. V was clipped by 7 bases and J by 4 bases; unmatched bases: 8. The CDR3 DNA follows: TGTGCCAGCACCCTCCTGACTAGCGGGTCAGATACGCAGTATTTT. Protein: CASTLLTSGSDTQYF.

The chain joins TRBV2 to TRBJ2-1; the match to TRBD2 covers 11 bases. CDR1 and CDR2 (germline): SNHLY, FYNNEI. Trimming cost V 4 bases and J 5 bases; bases outside gene matches: 7. The CDR3 sequence is 16 residues long. The CDR3 sequence is CASSVGLAGGDNEQFF. CDR3 nucleotide sequence: TGTGCCAGCAGTGTTGGGCTAGCGGGGGGCGACAATGAGCAGTTCTTC. Using reference TRBV2 and TRBJ2-1 for the parts outside the CDR3, the full variable domain is EPEVTQTPSHQVTQMGQEVILRCVPISNHLYFYWYRQILGQKVEFLVSFYNNEISEKSEIFDDQFSVERPDGSNFTLKIRSTKLEDSAMYFCASSVGLAGGDNEQFFGPGTRLTVL.

This clonotype was counted many times. This sequence joins TRBV14 and TRBJ1-1, with TRBD1 as a possible D gene (5 bases). The length of the CDR3 is 15 residues. Germline-derived CDR1 and CDR2 are SGHDN and FVKESK. V lost 0 bases and J lost 3, with 11 bases in between. CDR3 sequence (DNA): TGTGCCAGCAGCCAAGAACTGGGGCGGGACACTGAAGCTTTCTTT. Protein product: CASSQELGRDTEAFF.

The table lists this clonotype with a few counts. The chain joins TRBV19 to TRBJ2-5; 10 bases map to TRBD1. The CDR3 has 14 residues. CDR1 is LNHDA and CDR2 is SQIVND in the germline V gene (reference sequence). J lost 5 bases, V lost 8 bases, and 8 bases had no gene match. The CDR3 region has the DNA TGTGCCAGTTCCCGGACAGGGGGAAGGGAGACCCAGTACTTC. The encoded protein is CASSRTGGRETQYF.

This clonotype was seen ten or more times. The chain couples TRBV11-2 to TRBJ2-1; D remains unclear. V was trimmed by 5 bases and J by 2 bases, leaving 1 base between them. The CDR3 consists of 11 residues. Germline V gives CDR1 SGHAT, CDR2 FQNNGV. CDR3 DNA: TGTGCCAGCAGCACCTACAATGAGCAGTTCTTC. Translation: CASSTYNEQFF.

At least ten counts were recorded for this clonotype. The chain is built from TRBV10-2 and TRBJ2-2; D uncertain. CDR1 and CDR2 (germline): WSHSY, SAAADI. The CDR3 is 11 residues long. Trimming cost V 8 bases and J 6 bases, with 7 bases left between them. Here the CDR3 reads CASLKSGELFF. CDR3 DNA: TGCGCCAGCCTGAAGTCCGGGGAGCTGTTTTTT.

Ten or more counts support this clonotype. The rearrangement links TRBV11-2 to TRBJ2-7; no firm D call. Between the trimmed V and J ends, which lost 5 bases and 2 bases, there was a span of 10 bases. This CDR3 spans 13 amino acids. CDR1 is SGHAT, CDR2 FQNNGV, per germline. CDR3 in DNA: TGTGCCAGCAGCCGACCCCAAGCCTACGAGCAGTACTTC. Encoded protein: CASSRPQAYEQYF. Variable domain in full (rest from reference TRBV11-2 and TRBJ2-7): EAGVAQSPRYKIIEKRQSVAFWCNPISGHATLYWYQQILGQGPKLLIQFQNNGVVDDSQLPKDRFSAERLKGVDSTLKIQPAKLEDSAVYLCASSRPQAYEQYFGPGTRLTVT.

The J gene is TRBJ2-3, the V gene TRBV7-6; the D gene is possibly TRBD2 (5 bases). The CDR3 has 15 residues. V dropped 0 bases and J dropped 3 bases, with 10 bases sitting between them. Germline loops: CDR1 SGHVS, CDR2 FNYEAQ. The CDR3 loop is CASSLASSGTDTQYF. The CDR3 region has the DNA TGTGCCAGCAGCTTAGCGTCGAGCGGAACAGATACGCAGTATTTT. Variable domain in full (rest from reference TRBV7-6 and TRBJ2-3): GAGVSQSPRYKVTKRGQDVALRCDPISGHVSLYWYRQALGQGPEFLTYFNYEAQQDKSGLPNDRFSAERPEGSISTLTIQRTEQRDSAMYRCASSLASSGTDTQYFGPGTRLTVL.

This clonotype was seen a handful of times. A read error is possible here, since a much larger clone lies one base away. The gene calls are TRBV6-1 and TRBJ1-6; D perhaps matches TRBD1 (6 bases). CDR3 length: 16 residues. Germline values: CDR1 MNHNS, CDR2 SASEGT. V was shortened by 3 bases and J by 3 bases, with 12 bases between the two germline ends. The DNA of the CDR3 is TGTGCCAGCAGTGAGACACAGGGACACTATAATTCACCCCTCCACTTT. Translation gives CASSETQGHYNSPLHF.

This clonotype was counted only a few times. The rearrangement uses TRBV27 and TRBJ1-2; D perhaps matches TRBD1 (5 bases). The CDR3 is 15 amino acids. The germline gives CDR1 MNHEY, CDR2 SMNVEV (reference sequence). Trimming removed 4 bases at V and 8 bases at J, with 20 bases between. The CDR3 coding sequence is TGTGCCAGCAGTTGGGGGACGTCCGCTATTGGGGGCTACACCTTC. As protein: CASSWGTSAIGGYTF.

This clonotype has a count of ten or more. The chain recombines TRBV27 with TRBJ1-1; D ambiguous. Germline values: CDR1 MNHEY, CDR2 SMNVEV (reference sequence). V was shortened by 5 bases and J by 5 bases, with 12 bases between the two germline ends. This CDR3 is built from 13 residues. DNA for the CDR3: TGTGCCAGCAGTCCACAAGTTTGGACTGAAGCTTTCTTT. Amino acids: CASSPQVWTEAFF.

This rearrangement joins TRBV12-3 or TRBV12-4 to TRBJ1-2, with 9 bases that match TRBD1. This CDR3 has 14 residues. J gave up 8 bases and V 2 bases, and 6 bases lay outside the gene matches. The CDR3 spells CASSLSQGARGYTF. DNA for the CDR3: TGTGCCAGCAGTTTATCACAGGGGGCACGAGGCTACACCTTC.

The chain employs TRBV28 and TRBJ2-6; a weak D match, TRBD2 (7 bases). Germline V gives CDR1 MDHEN, CDR2 SYDVKM. V lost 6 bases, J lost 0 bases, and 9 bases lay in between. CDR3 length equals 15 residues. The CDR3 loop reads CASSRGASGANVLTF. CDR3 bases: TGTGCCAGCAGCCGGGGGGCCTCTGGGGCCAACGTCCTGACTTTC.

Comments on this clonotype: A much larger clone is a single base away; this may be a read error. The chain uses TRBV6-2 or TRBV6-3 and TRBJ1-4; possible D gene TRBD1, 5 bases. V gave up 6 bases and J gave up 9 bases, with 11 bases separating them. The CDR3 extends over 12 amino acids. CDR1 is MNHEY, CDR2 SVGEGT, per germline. CDR3 sequence: CASRGGAKKLFF. DNA of the CDR3: TGTGCCAGCAGAGGAGGGGCTAAAAAACTGTTTTTT.

This clonotype was picked up many times. The chain carries TRBV10-3 and TRBJ1-2, with D possibly TRBD1 on 6 matching bases. The CDR3 runs 12 residues. V was pared by 3 bases and J by 7 bases, with 9 bases between. Per germline, CDR1 ENHRY and CDR2 SYGVKD. This CDR3 is CAISEQGVGYTF. CDR3 nucleotides: TGTGCCATCAGTGAACAGGGAGTTGGCTACACCTTC.

The chain employs TRBV19 and TRBJ2-3; no clear D gene. Between the trimmed V and J ends, which lost 6 bases and 0 bases, there was a span of 13 bases. The CDR3 covers 15 residues. The germline CDR1 and CDR2 sequences are LNHDA and SQIVND (reference sequence). The CDR3 here is CASRGTTESTDTQYF. The CDR3 DNA sequence: TGTGCCAGTAGGGGCACGACTGAGAGCACAGATACGCAGTATTTT.

Points on this clonotype: Its ends do not fully match the called genes, so a read error is possible. The rearrangement uses TRBV30 and TRBJ2-7; no clear D gene. Germline V lookup: CDR1 GTSNPN, CDR2 SVGIG (reference sequence). This CDR3 comprises 11 residues. The CDR3 loop reads CTWRQSYEQYF. The CDR3 nucleotides read TGTACCTGGAGACAAAGCTACGAGCAGTACTTC.

This clonotype was detected ten times or more. The genes are TRBV11-2 and TRBJ1-5; D is undetermined. The length of the CDR3 is 16 residues. Per the germline V gene, CDR1 is SGHAT and CDR2 is FQNNGV. Trimming removed 5 bases at V and 0 bases at J, with 14 bases between. CDR3 sequence: CASSPRPGDSNQPQHF. CDR3 DNA: TGTGCCAGCAGCCCCCGACCGGGAGATAGCAATCAGCCCCAGCATTTT.